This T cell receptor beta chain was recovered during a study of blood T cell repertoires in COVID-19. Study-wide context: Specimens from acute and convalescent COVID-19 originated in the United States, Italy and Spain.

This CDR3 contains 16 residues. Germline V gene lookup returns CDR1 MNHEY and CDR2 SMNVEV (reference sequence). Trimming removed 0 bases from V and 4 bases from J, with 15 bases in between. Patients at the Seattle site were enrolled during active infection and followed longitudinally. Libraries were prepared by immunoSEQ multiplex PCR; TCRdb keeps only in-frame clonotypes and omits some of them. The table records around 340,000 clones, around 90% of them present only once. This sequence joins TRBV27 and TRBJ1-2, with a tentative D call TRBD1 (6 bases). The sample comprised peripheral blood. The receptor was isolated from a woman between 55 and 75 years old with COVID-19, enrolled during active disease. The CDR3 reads CASSLSAQGRSYGYTF. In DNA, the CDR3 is TGTGCCAGCAGTTTATCGGCCCAGGGGCGAAGCTATGGCTACACCTTC.